Below are 32 T cell receptor beta chains sequenced from a single sample in a study of T-cell memory formation after mild COVID-19. Using its own MiXCR run on the 5' RACE reads, TCRdb lists one record per CDR3 protein. The sample includes 200,000 to 300,000 distinct CDR3 sequences, 16% seen only once; the top ten take 22%. Sequencing was carried out using PBMCs or a T cell subset sorted from them (not recorded which). Receptors were obtained from a man between 18 and 29 years old who had mild COVID-19 (a few samples of this study predate the infection). Cell type and time point are not known.

This clonotype was seen a few times. This sequence joins TRBV6-5 and TRBJ1-2; D is possibly TRBD1 (5 bases). Germline loops: CDR1 MNHEY, CDR2 SVGAGI. Trimming cost V 3 bases and J 1 base, with 9 bases left between them. The CDR3 has 14 amino acids. CDR3 sequence (DNA): TGTGCCAGCAGTTATGGGGCCCTTAACTATGGCTACACCTTC. This sequence encodes CASSYGALNYGYTF.

J is TRBJ2-3 and V is TRBV19, with TRBD2 matching 8 bases. The CDR3 has 13 amino acids. V trimming: 6 bases; J trimming: 6 bases; junction bases outside the gene matches: 5. CDR1 and CDR2 from the germline V gene are LNHDA and SQIVND (reference sequence). CDR3 protein: CASSGGAEDTQYF. The CDR3 nucleotides are TGTGCCAGTAGCGGGGGGGCCGAGGATACGCAGTATTTT.

V is TRBV5-1 and J is TRBJ2-7; perhaps TRBD1 as D (5 bases). Germline V gene lookup returns CDR1 SGHRS and CDR2 YFSETQ. The length of the CDR3 is 14 residues. Trimming shortened V by 7 bases and J by 0 bases, and 14 bases separated the two germline ends. The CDR3 protein is CASSFDSVSYEQYF. In nucleotides, the CDR3 is TGCGCCAGCTCCTTCGACAGCGTCTCCTACGAGCAGTACTTC.

The V gene is TRBV27, the J gene TRBJ1-2; 8 bases are shared with TRBD1. The V gene's germline CDR1 is MNHEY and CDR2 SMNVEV (reference sequence). Unmatched junction bases numbered 8, after V lost 4 bases and J lost 7 bases. The CDR3 is 14 amino acids. The CDR3 sequence: CASSSDRAGGGYTF. CDR3 coding DNA: TGTGCCAGCAGTTCGGACAGGGCCGGGGGTGGCTACACCTTC.

The chain is built from TRBV6-2 or TRBV6-3 and TRBJ2-4; D assignment may be TRBD1 or TRBD2 (7 bases each). Germline CDR1 is MNHEY and CDR2 is SVGEGT. V shed 8 bases and J shed 6 bases, with 26 bases lying between them. This CDR3 has 17 amino acids. CDR3 amino acids: CASRTIQGRALGNIQYF. In nucleotides, the CDR3 is TGTGCCAGCCGGACGATACAGGGGAGGGCCCTGGGAAACATTCAGTACTTC.

There are a few counts of this clonotype. The J gene is TRBJ2-3, the V gene TRBV10-3, with a tentative D call TRBD1 (5 bases). CDR1 ENHRY and CDR2 SYGVKD come from the germline V gene. Trimming shortened V by 0 bases and J by 7 bases, and 11 bases separated the two germline ends. CDR3 length: 14 amino acids. The CDR3 protein is CAISESGVVNTQYF. Written as DNA, the CDR3 is TGTGCCATCAGTGAGTCAGGGGTTGTGAATACGCAGTATTTT.

The CDR3 spells CASSTRTSGSTDTQYF. CDR3 coding DNA: TGTGCCAGCAGCACCCGGACTAGCGGGAGCACAGATACGCAGTATTTT. The rearrangement links TRBV7-9 to TRBJ2-3, with TRBD2 matching over 11 bases. CDR3 length equals 16 residues. CDR1 SEHNR and CDR2 FQNEAQ come from the germline V gene (reference sequence). J gave up 0 bases and V 5 bases, and 4 bases lay outside the gene matches.

A few counts support this clonotype. V gene TRBV7-2 combines with J gene TRBJ1-1; D gene uncertain. Trimming removed 2 bases from V and 0 bases from J, with 7 bases in between. The germline V gene has CDR1 SGHTA and CDR2 FQGNSA. This CDR3 comprises 14 residues. Here the CDR3 reads CASSLYGLNTEAFF. CDR3 DNA: TGTGCCAGCAGCTTATACGGGCTGAACACTGAAGCTTTCTTT.

The chain links TRBV7-2 to TRBJ1-1; D is possibly TRBD1 (6 bases). In germline, CDR1 is SGHTA, CDR2 FQGNSA. The V gene lost 5 bases and the J gene lost 7 bases, with 14 bases spanning the gap. This CDR3 has 13 residues. The DNA of the CDR3 is TGTGCCAGCAGCCTCATGGGGGCAGATGAAGCTTTCTTT. Its translation is CASSLMGADEAFF.

The sample holds many counts of this clonotype. The J gene is TRBJ2-3, the V gene TRBV7-3, with TRBD1 identical over 7 bases. Germline V CDR1 and CDR2: SGHTA, FQGTGA. V dropped 5 bases and J dropped 5; count of bases not matched to a gene: 7. The CDR3 runs to 14 residues. CDR3 sequence: CASSASGGRDTQYF. The CDR3 coding sequence is TGTGCCAGCAGCGCCTCAGGGGGTAGAGATACGCAGTATTTT.

The chain links TRBV7-2 to TRBJ1-2, with 11 bases aligning to TRBD1. The CDR3 length is 15 residues. The V gene end was trimmed by 5 bases and the J gene end by 4 bases; junction bases not matched to a gene: 6. In germline, CDR1 is SGHTA, CDR2 FQGNSA. The CDR3 sequence: CASSQGTGGTYGYTF. The CDR3 nucleotides are TGTGCCAGCAGCCAAGGGACAGGGGGGACCTATGGCTACACCTTC.

The chain employs TRBV10-1 and TRBJ2-3; D perhaps matches TRBD2 (6 bases). Trimming pared 3 bases from V and 2 bases from J, leaving 15 bases between. Germline CDR1 and CDR2: WNHNN and SYGVQD (reference sequence). The length of the CDR3 is 16 residues. CDR3 DNA: TGCGCCAGCAGTGAATCGGCGGGACCTCCCACAGATACGCAGTATTTT. Protein: CASSESAGPPTDTQYF.

This chain connects TRBV2 to TRBJ2-1; D perhaps matches TRBD1 (6 bases). V lost 8 bases to trimming and J lost 1 base, with 12 bases between them. The CDR3 is 14 amino acids. Germline V gene sequence: CDR1 SNHLY, CDR2 FYNNEI. The CDR3 DNA sequence: TGTGCCAGCCTCTGGCAGGGGTCCTACAATGAGCAGTTCTTC. It translates to CASLWQGSYNEQFF.

This clonotype was picked up a small number of times. The gene calls are TRBV12-3 or TRBV12-4 and TRBJ1-1, with D unresolved. Trimming took off 3 bases at V and 7 bases at J, with 6 bases between the two ends. The CDR3 spans 11 residues. CDR3 bases: TGTGCCAGCAGTTTTTCCCGTGAAGCTTTCTTT. Encoded protein: CASSFSREAFF.

This rearrangement joins TRBV12-5 to TRBJ2-7, with a tentative D call TRBD2 (6 bases). The CDR3 contains 14 residues. V was shortened by 6 bases and J by 3 bases, with 15 bases between the two germline ends. Germline V gene lookup returns CDR1 LGHNT and CDR2 FRNRAP. The CDR3 DNA reads as TGTGCTAGTGGATCCGGGGGAGAGAGCTACGAGCAGTACTTC. Protein product: CASGSGGESYEQYF.

The CDR3 reads CSATDPSSTAKNIQYF. CDR3 DNA sequence: TGCAGTGCTACCGACCCCTCTTCCACGGCCAAAAACATTCAGTACTTC. This chain uses TRBV20-1 with TRBJ2-4; D gene unclear. V was trimmed by 4 bases and J by 1 base, leaving 17 bases between them. Germline V lookup: CDR1 DFQATT, CDR2 SNEGSKA (reference sequence). The CDR3 is 16 amino acids.

This clonotype was counted only a few times. The chain uses TRBV4-1 and TRBJ2-1, with 11 bases lining up with TRBD2. CDR3 length: 18 amino acids. V shed 4 bases, J shed 5 bases, and the junction held 13 bases outside the gene matches. Germline V gene data show CDR1 as MGHRA and CDR2 as YSYEKL. For the CDR3, the DNA is TGCGCCAGCAGCCCTGGCCTAGCGGGGGGTGGGGTTAACAATGAGCAGTTCTTC. Translation gives CASSPGLAGGGVNNEQFF.

The sample holds many counts of this clonotype. The CDR3 loop is CASSLRALYEQYF. The CDR3 nucleotides are TGCGCCAGCAGCCTCCGGGCCCTCTACGAGCAGTACTTC. The rearrangement joins TRBV4-1 to TRBJ2-7; no definite D call. The length of the CDR3 is 13 residues. The germline V gene encodes CDR1 MGHRA and CDR2 YSYEKL. V was clipped by 4 bases and J by 3 bases, with 10 bases between them.

This chain links TRBV18 with TRBJ2-1; D ambiguous. CDR3 length: 11 residues. Germline V gene sequence: CDR1 KGHSH, CDR2 LQKENI. V gave up 6 bases and J gave up 10 bases, with 10 bases separating them. CDR3 coding DNA: TGTGCCAGCTCCCCCAGCAAAGAGCAGTTCTTC. It specifies CASSPSKEQFF.

This clonotype showed up just a few times. The CDR3 DNA reads as TGTGCCAGCAGCCAAGCCCGGGGGATACCATATGGCTACACCTTC. It is translated as CASSQARGIPYGYTF. V and J are TRBV14 and TRBJ1-2; D is possibly TRBD1 (5 bases). The CDR3 runs to 15 residues. With 1 base removed from V and 5 bases from J, the gap between germline ends came to 14 bases. The germline V gene encodes CDR1 SGHDN and CDR2 FVKESK.

This clonotype was seen only once. In nucleotides, the CDR3 is TGTGCCAGCGGCTCTGGAAGCTCCTATAATTCACCCCTCCACTTT. Its protein is CASGSGSSYNSPLHF. The genes are TRBV2 and TRBJ1-6; D call uncertain. This CDR3 is 15 amino acids long. The ends were cut back, 8 bases at V and 0 bases at J, with 11 bases in the middle. Germline loops: CDR1 SNHLY, CDR2 FYNNEI.

This clonotype turned up a few times. The chain employs TRBV15 and TRBJ2-5, with D unclear. The CDR3 is 14 amino acids. Looked up from germline, CDR1 is LNHNV and CDR2 is YYDKDF (reference sequence). Trimming removed 9 bases at V and 5 bases at J, with 19 bases between. The CDR3 loop is CATALDKSIETQYF. Here the CDR3 DNA reads TGTGCCACGGCGCTAGACAAGTCGATCGAGACCCAGTACTTC.

This clonotype was seen a handful of times. This chain joins TRBV4-3 and TRBJ2-2; TRBD1 matches at 9 bases. From germline, CDR1 is LGHNA and CDR2 YSLEER. CDR3 length: 14 amino acids. V trimming: 0 bases; J trimming: 7 bases; junction bases outside the gene matches: 0. The DNA of the CDR3 is TGCGCCAGCAGCCAAGAGACAGGGGGCGGGGAGCTGTTTTTT. It codes for CASSQETGGGELFF.

The chain links TRBV15 to TRBJ2-7; TRBD1 matches 7 bases. The ends lost 5 bases at V and 1 base at J; junction bases unmatched: 11. The CDR3 covers 16 residues. CDR1 is LNHNV, CDR2 YYDKDF, per germline (reference sequence). CDR3 DNA: TGTGCCACCAGCGTAATGATTCCAGGGGGATCCTACGAGCAGTACTTC. It specifies CATSVMIPGGSYEQYF.

V gene TRBV12-3 or TRBV12-4 combines with J gene TRBJ1-1; 7 positions match TRBD1. The length of the CDR3 is 18 residues. The V gene end was trimmed by 4 bases and the J gene end by 2 bases; junction bases not matched to a gene: 16. The CDR3 protein is CASSSTGRSSPVNTEAFF. The CDR3 region has the DNA TGTGCCAGCAGTTCGACAGGGCGCTCATCCCCAGTCAACACTGAAGCTTTCTTT.

The V call is TRBV7-2, the J call TRBJ1-6; D is unclear. Per germline, CDR1 SGHTA and CDR2 FQGNSA. Trimming pared 5 bases from V and 7 bases from J, leaving 15 bases between. The CDR3 totals 15 residues. The CDR3, as DNA: TGTGCCAGCAGCGTGCGGCGGAGCAACAATTCACCCCTCCACTTT. It is translated as CASSVRRSNNSPLHF.

This clonotype has just a few counts. The V gene is TRBV7-3, the J gene TRBJ2-3, with 13 bases that match TRBD2. This CDR3 region has 15 residues. Per germline, CDR1 SGHTA and CDR2 FQGTGA. Losses at the gene ends were 5 bases for V and 5 bases for J; bases not matched to a gene: 4. This CDR3 reads CASSTSGGALDTQYF. Written as DNA, the CDR3 is TGTGCCAGCAGCACTAGCGGGGGGGCTTTAGATACGCAGTATTTT. The full variable domain, rest sourced from reference TRBV7-3 and TRBJ2-3, is GAGVSQTPSNKVTEKGKYVELRCDPISGHTALYWYRQSLGQGPEFLIYFQGTGAADDSGLPNDRFFAVRPEGSVSTLKIQRTERGDSAVYLCASSTSGGALDTQYFGPGTRLTVL.

This clonotype was counted only a few times. In DNA, the CDR3 is TGTGCCAGCAGCCGGGTGGGCGGGGGGCAGTACAATGAGCAGTTCTTC. Amino acid sequence: CASSRVGGGQYNEQFF. This chain connects TRBV7-2 to TRBJ2-1; 8 bases align to TRBD2. There are 16 residues in the CDR3. The ends lost 5 bases at V and 4 bases at J; junction bases unmatched: 10. Germline CDR1 is SGHTA and CDR2 is FQGNSA.

This clonotype was seen only a few times. J is TRBJ2-5 and V is TRBV21-1; the DNA was not used to check the table's D call, TRBD2. TRBV21-1 is marked as a pseudogene. The CDR3 consists of 20 residues. CDR3 nucleotide sequence: TGTGCCAGCAGCAAAGCAGCGGCTAGCGGGGGGCCATCCAGAGAAGAGACCCAGTACTTC. Residues: CASSKAAASGGPSREETQYF.

The gene calls are TRBV27 and TRBJ1-1; D not certain. Germline V CDR1 and CDR2: MNHEY, SMNVEV (reference sequence). V shed 6 bases and J shed 8 bases, with 10 bases lying between them. The CDR3 has 11 amino acids. In DNA, the CDR3 is TGTGCCAGCAGCCCCGAGGCCGAAGCTTTCTTT. Its protein is CASSPEAEAFF.

J is TRBJ1-2 and V is TRBV6-6; D is unclear. V lost 0 bases, J lost 7 bases, and 3 bases lay in between. The germline V gene has CDR1 MNHNY and CDR2 SVGAGI (reference sequence). This CDR3 comprises 11 residues. CDR3 nucleotides: TGTGCCAGCAGTTACTCTCGTGGCTACACCTTC. Protein product: CASSYSRGYTF.

The chain carries TRBV7-9 and TRBJ2-1, with a possible D match to TRBD1 (5 bases). Trimming took off 10 bases at V and 8 bases at J, with 9 bases between the two ends. Germline assignment: CDR1 SEHNR and CDR2 FQNEAQ (reference sequence). The CDR3 is 10 residues long. The CDR3 nucleotides are TGTGCCATAAGGGGCTATGAGCAGTTCTTC. This sequence encodes CAIRGYEQFF.